The subject of this entry is one T cell receptor (beta chain). Its antigen remains unknown. TCRdb keeps only in-frame clones here, not all; method: immunoSEQ multiplex PCR. The sample lists 130,000 to 150,000 clones; 91% were seen once. The sample comes from a study of T cell responses to AZD1222 COVID-19 vaccine. Overall study findings and caveats: CD4 TCRs associated with vaccination spanned spike, dominating at 160-218 and 743-854. None of the repertoires were sampled until the peak T cell response had passed.

The germline CDR1 and CDR2 sequences are SGHDT and YYEEEE. The CDR3 runs to 11 residues. The ends were cut back, 2 bases at V and 8 bases at J, with 5 bases in the middle. The starting material was peripheral blood, obtained on day 0 of AZD1222 vaccination. This chain connects TRBV5-6 to TRBJ2-1; D is uncertain. The receptor was derived from an adult in good health. In nucleotides, the CDR3 is TGTGCCAGCAGCTTTTTCGATGAGCAGTTCTTC. Protein product: CASSFFDEQFF.